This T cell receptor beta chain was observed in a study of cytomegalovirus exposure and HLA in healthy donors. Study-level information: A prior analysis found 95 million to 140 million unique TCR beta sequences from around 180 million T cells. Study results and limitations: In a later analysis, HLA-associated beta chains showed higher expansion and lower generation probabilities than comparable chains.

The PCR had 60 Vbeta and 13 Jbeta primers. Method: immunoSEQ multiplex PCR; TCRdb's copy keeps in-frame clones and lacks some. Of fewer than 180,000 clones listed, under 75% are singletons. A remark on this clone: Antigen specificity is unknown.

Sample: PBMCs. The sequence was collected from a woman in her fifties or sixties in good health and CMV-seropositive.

The CDR3 nucleotides read TGTGCCAGCAGCGTACAGGGCCTTTCTAACTATGGCTACACCTTC. Its protein product is CASSVQGLSNYGYTF. The V and J genes are TRBV2 and TRBJ1-2; tentatively, D is TRBD1 (6 bases). CDR3 length: 15 amino acids. Per the germline V gene, CDR1 is SNHLY and CDR2 is FYNNEI. The V and J ends lost 6 bases and 0 bases respectively, with 14 bases between them.